A selection of T cell receptor beta chains follows, all from one sample in a study of vaccination effects on CD4 cells after COVID-19. Generated by immunoSEQ multiplex PCR, the TCRdb table keeps only in-frame clones and is missing some. This table holds around 41,000 clones, 82% found once. Their antigens are not known. Here the sequenced sample was CD4+ T cells from PBMCs cultured without peptide, taken before COVID-19 vaccination. Receptor source: a human donor who received a COVID-19 vaccine. Each CDR3 is given with its conserved first and last residue. Each record gives: J gene, clone size, V gene, D gene, CDR3 DNA, CDR3 protein. A D gene is named only where the DNA matches it firmly. Clone size, where shown, is once, few, many, or a class for clones that have expanded.

TRBJ2-5 | - | TRBV5-1 | TRBD1 | TGCGCCAGCAGCGGGGGCACAGGGGGCCGACAAGAGACCCAGTACTTC | CASSGGTGGRQETQYF
TRBJ1-4 | once | TRBV2 | TRBD1 | TGTGCCAGCAGGCGCAGACAGGGAACTAATGAAAAACTGTTTTTT | CASRRRQGTNEKLFF
TRBJ2-2 | few | TRBV24-1 | - | TGTGCCACCAGTGATTTTAACGGGAACACCGGGGAGCTGTTTTTT | CATSDFNGNTGELFF
TRBJ2-5 | once | TRBV5-6 | - | TGTGCCAGCAGCTTGTGGAGACTCCAAGAGACCCAGTACTTC | CASSLWRLQETQYF
TRBJ1-3 | - | TRBV19 | - | TGTGCCAGTAGTTTACCGGGGAGGACTTCTGGAAACACCATATATTTT | CASSLPGRTSGNTIYF
TRBJ1-1 | - | TRBV27 | TRBD1 | TGTGCCAGCAGTTCAAAGGGACAGGGATTGGGGAACACTGAAGCTTTCTTT | CASSSKGQGLGNTEAFF
TRBJ2-3 | once | TRBV18 | TRBD1 | TGTGCCAGCTCACCAAACAGGGGAGATACGCAGTATTTT | CASSPNRGDTQYF
TRBJ1-1 | - | TRBV7-3 | TRBD1 | TGTGCCAGCAGGGGACAGCCGAACACTGAAGCTTTCTTT | CASRGQPNTEAFF
TRBJ1-2 | - | TRBV19 | - | TGTGCCAGTAGCCTTAATCAGAGGCAGGGTAAGGGCTACACCTTC | CASSLNQRQGKGYTF
TRBJ2-3 | - | TRBV6-5 | TRBD1 | TGTGCCAGCAGTCCGACAGGGCCTCGCACAGATACGCAGTATTTT | CASSPTGPRTDTQYF
TRBJ1-4 | - | TRBV3-1/TRBV3-2 | - | TGTGCCAGCAGCCAAGTGAAGGGAAAACTGTTTTTT | CASSQVKGKLFF
TRBJ1-5 | - | TRBV6-5 | TRBD1 | TGTGCCAGCAGACGGGACAGTAGCAATCAGCCCCAGCATTTT | CASRRDSSNQPQHF
TRBJ1-2 | - | TRBV6-5 | - | TGTGCCAGCAGTCCAGCCTTGGAGAGGAGCTACACCTTC | CASSPALERSYTF
TRBJ1-6 | - | TRBV2 | - | TGTGCCAGCGGGGAACAGGGAATGGGTTCACCCCTCCACTTT | CASGEQGMGSPLHF
TRBJ2-1 | once | TRBV7-9 | - | TGTGCCAGCGTGGCGGGGTTCAGCTCCTACAATGAGCAGTTCTTC | CASVAGFSSYNEQFF
TRBJ1-1 | few | TRBV3-1/TRBV3-2 | - | TGTGCCAGCAGCCTTTCGGACACTGAAGCTTTCTTT | CASSLSDTEAFF
TRBJ2-3 | - | TRBV12-5 | - | TGTGCTAGTGGTTCCACCGCCCCAGATACGCAGTATTTT | CASGSTAPDTQYF
TRBJ2-3 | - | TRBV7-3 | - | TGTGCCAGCAGCCTCTCCGGAAGGGATACGCAGTATTTT | CASSLSGRDTQYF
TRBJ1-1 | - | TRBV10-3 | TRBD1 | TGTGCCATCAGCCCGGGACAGGGATTGGGAACTGAAGCTTTCTTT | CAISPGQGLGTEAFF
TRBJ2-2 | - | TRBV5-1 | TRBD1 | TGCGCCAGTACACAGGGGGCGAACACCGGGGAGCTGTTTTTT | CASTQGANTGELFF
TRBJ1-6 | - | TRBV6-5 | TRBD1 | TGTGCCAGCAGTTACTCGGACAGGGGAGTGTCACCCCTCCACTTT | CASSYSDRGVSPLHF
TRBJ1-4 | - | TRBV5-1 | - | TGCGCCAGCAGCCTCACCGGGTCAACAACTAATGAAAAACTGTTTTTT | CASSLTGSTTNEKLFF
TRBJ2-3 | - | TRBV6-5 | - | TGTGCCAGCAGTCGCTCCGGGAGCACAGATACGCAGTATTTT | CASSRSGSTDTQYF
TRBJ2-5 | - | TRBV7-8 | - | TGTGCCAGCAGCTTAGACAGGGAAGAGACCCAGTACTTC | CASSLDREETQYF
TRBJ2-1 | - | TRBV7-8 | - | TGTGCCAGCAGCCTCTTCCCAATGGGCTCCTACAATGAGCAGTTCTTC | CASSLFPMGSYNEQFF
TRBJ1-4 | - | TRBV12-3/TRBV12-4 | TRBD1 | TGTGCCAGCAATTCCCGACAGGGGGAAAAACTGTTTTTT | CASNSRQGEKLFF
TRBJ1-1 | - | TRBV5-6 | - | TGTGCCAGCTCCGCGGGACACATGAACACTGAAGCTTTCTTT | CASSAGHMNTEAFF
TRBJ2-1 | once | TRBV5-4 | TRBD2 | TGTGCCAGCAGCTTTGGGACTAGCGGGGGGATGTCCTACAATGAGCAGTTCTTC | CASSFGTSGGMSYNEQFF
TRBJ1-6 | once | TRBV7-2 | - | TGTGCCAGCAGCTTATTGATGGGCGGAAGGGATTCACCCCTCCACTTT | CASSLLMGGRDSPLHF
TRBJ1-2 | once | TRBV2 | TRBD1 | TGTGCCAGCAGGGTGGACAGGGTTGGCTATGGCTACACCTTC | CASRVDRVGYGYTF
TRBJ2-3 | few | TRBV21-1 | - | TGTGCCAGCAGCAAAGGAGAGCGGGGGGGCCGCACAGATACGCAGTATTTT | CASSKGERGGRTDTQYF
TRBJ2-2 | - | TRBV5-1 | - | TGCGCCAGCAGCCGTGGGTCCGGCAGGGGTAGCACCGGGGAGCTGTTTTTT | CASSRGSGRGSTGELFF
TRBJ1-5 | - | TRBV5-1 | - | TGCGCCAGCAGCCTCATGGTGCTCTCCCGGGGGTTCAATCAGCCCCAGCATTTT | CASSLMVLSRGFNQPQHF
TRBJ1-2 | - | TRBV9 | TRBD1 | TGTGCCAGCACCAAGGAAGCGGGACAGCTAAGTTATGGCTACACCTTC | CASTKEAGQLSYGYTF
TRBJ2-2 | - | TRBV6-1 | - | TGTGCCAGCAGTAAACGGAGGTCGAACACCGGGGAGCTGTTTTTT | CASSKRRSNTGELFF
TRBJ1-1 | - | TRBV6-5 | TRBD1 | TGTGCCAGCACCCAGGCTGACAGGGGTGAAGCTTTCTTT | CASTQADRGEAFF
TRBJ2-5 | - | TRBV6-2/TRBV6-3 | TRBD2 | TGTGCCAGCAGTTACTCCCTAGCGGGGTCTTGGAAGACCCAGTACTTC | CASSYSLAGSWKTQYF
TRBJ1-4 | - | TRBV6-6 | TRBD1 | TGTGCCAGCAGTCCCTCTGGGACAGCAACTAATGAAAAACTGTTTTTT | CASSPSGTATNEKLFF
TRBJ1-1 | - | TRBV14 | - | TGTGCCAGCAGCCAAAACAGGGAAGACACTGAAGCTTTCTTT | CASSQNREDTEAFF
TRBJ1-5 | - | TRBV6-5 | - | TGTGCCAGCAGTTACTCGTGGGACTCAGGCAATCAGCCCCAGCATTTT | CASSYSWDSGNQPQHF
TRBJ2-5 | - | TRBV18 | - | TGTGCCAGCTCACCCCGGGTTGAAGAGACCCAGTACTTC | CASSPRVEETQYF
TRBJ1-1 | - | TRBV28 | - | TGTGCCAGCAGTCCTCCACTCACGGGGCTGAACACTGAAGCTTTCTTT | CASSPPLTGLNTEAFF